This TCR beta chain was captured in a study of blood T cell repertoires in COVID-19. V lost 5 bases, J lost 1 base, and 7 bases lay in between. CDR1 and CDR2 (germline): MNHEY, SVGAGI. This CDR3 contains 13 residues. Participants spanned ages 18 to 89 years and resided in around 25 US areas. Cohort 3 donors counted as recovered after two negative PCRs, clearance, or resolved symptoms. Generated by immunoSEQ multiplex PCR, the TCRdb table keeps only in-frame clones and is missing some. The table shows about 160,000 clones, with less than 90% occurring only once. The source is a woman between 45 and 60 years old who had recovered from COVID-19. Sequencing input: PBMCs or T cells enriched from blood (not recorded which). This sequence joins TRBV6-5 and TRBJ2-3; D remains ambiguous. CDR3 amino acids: CASSNPGTDTQYF. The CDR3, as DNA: TGTGCCAGCAGTAATCCAGGCACAGATACGCAGTATTTT.